This TCR beta chain was captured in a study of blood T cell repertoires in COVID-19. Overall study context: Specimens from acute and convalescent COVID-19 originated in the United States, Italy and Spain.

Original analysis: Scientists estimated how many nucleated cells there were by amplifying reference gene primers. Measured with immunoSEQ multiplex PCR; TCRdb has only the in-frame clones, and not every one. That table is the source of V, J and clone size, and D and trimming were worked out from the DNA. The table records about 90,000 clones, approximately 80% of them present only once. The specimen sequenced was peripheral blood. This TCR was sampled from a woman aged 65 to 85 with active or convalescent COVID-19.

CDR3 sequence reads: CASSLERPGVTGEKLFF. CDR3 nucleotide sequence: TGCGCCAGCAGCTTGGAAAGGCCAGGGGTAACAGGGGAAAAACTGTTTTTT. This rearrangement joins TRBV5-1 to TRBJ1-4; D is perhaps TRBD1 (6 bases). The CDR3 has 17 residues. With 0 bases removed from V and 8 bases from J, the gap between germline ends came to 20 bases. Germline assignment: CDR1 SGHRS and CDR2 YFSETQ.